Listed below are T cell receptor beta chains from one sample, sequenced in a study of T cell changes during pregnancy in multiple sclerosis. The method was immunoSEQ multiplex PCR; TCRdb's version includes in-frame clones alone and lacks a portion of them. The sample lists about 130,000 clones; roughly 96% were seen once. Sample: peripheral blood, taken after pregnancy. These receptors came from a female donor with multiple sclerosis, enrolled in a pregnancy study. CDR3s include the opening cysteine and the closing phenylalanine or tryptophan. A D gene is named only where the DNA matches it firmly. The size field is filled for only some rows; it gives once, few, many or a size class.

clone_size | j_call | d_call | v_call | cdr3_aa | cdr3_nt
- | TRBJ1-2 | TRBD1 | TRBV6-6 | CASKKNRGREYGYTF | TGTGCCAGCAAAAAGAACAGGGGGCGGGAGTATGGCTACACCTTC
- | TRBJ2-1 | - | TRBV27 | CASSSRGAVSYNEQFF | TGTGCCAGCAGTTCCCGGGGAGCGGTGTCCTACAATGAGCAGTTCTTC
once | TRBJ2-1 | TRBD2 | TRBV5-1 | CASRTSHLNEQFF | TGCGCCAGCAGGACTAGCCATCTCAATGAGCAGTTCTTC
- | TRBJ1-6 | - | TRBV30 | CAWSSGNSPLHF | TGTGCCTGGAGTTCAGGGAATTCACCCCTCCACTTT
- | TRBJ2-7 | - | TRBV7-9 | CASSEPRGYEQYF | TGTGCCAGCAGCGAGCCAAGGGGGTACGAGCAGTACTTC
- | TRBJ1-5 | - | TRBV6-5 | CASSYESSNQPQHF | TGTGCCAGCAGTTACGAGAGTAGCAATCAGCCCCAGCATTTT
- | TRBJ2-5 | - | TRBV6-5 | CASSYSNRNQETQYF | TGTGCCAGCAGTTACTCAAACAGGAACCAAGAGACCCAGTACTTC
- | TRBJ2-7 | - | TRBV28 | CASSLYSYEQYF | TGTGCCAGCAGTTTGTACTCCTACGAGCAGTACTTC
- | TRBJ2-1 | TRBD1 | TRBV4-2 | CASSFQGAFYNEQFF | TGTGCCAGCAGCTTCCAGGGGGCTTTCTACAATGAGCAGTTCTTC
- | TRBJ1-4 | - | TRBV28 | CASSTGTTSGAEKLFF | TGTGCCAGCTCAACCGGGACAACTAGCGGCGCGGAAAAACTGTTTTTT
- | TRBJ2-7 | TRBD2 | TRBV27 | CASSLQTSGSYEQYF | TGTGCCAGCAGTTTACAGACCAGCGGGAGCTACGAGCAGTACTTC
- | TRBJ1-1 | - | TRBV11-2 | CASTKTTGLTEAFF | TGTGCCAGCACCAAAACGACCGGACTCACTGAAGCTTTCTTT
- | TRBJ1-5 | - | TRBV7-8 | CASSISGQPNQPQHF | TGTGCCAGCAGCATATCCGGACAGCCCAATCAGCCCCAGCATTTT
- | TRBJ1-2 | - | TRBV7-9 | CASSLVSRAGGYTF | TGTGCCAGCAGCTTAGTTTCGAGGGCAGGTGGCTACACCTTC